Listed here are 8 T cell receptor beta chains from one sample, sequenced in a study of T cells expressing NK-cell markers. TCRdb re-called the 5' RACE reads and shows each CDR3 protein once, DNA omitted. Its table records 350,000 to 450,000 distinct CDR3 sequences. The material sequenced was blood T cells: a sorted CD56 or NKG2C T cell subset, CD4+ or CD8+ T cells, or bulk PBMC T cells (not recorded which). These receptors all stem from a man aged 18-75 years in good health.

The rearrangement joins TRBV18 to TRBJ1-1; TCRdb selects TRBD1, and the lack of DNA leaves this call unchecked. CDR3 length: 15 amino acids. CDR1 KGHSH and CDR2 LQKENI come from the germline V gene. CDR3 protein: CASSPMTGEGTEAFF.

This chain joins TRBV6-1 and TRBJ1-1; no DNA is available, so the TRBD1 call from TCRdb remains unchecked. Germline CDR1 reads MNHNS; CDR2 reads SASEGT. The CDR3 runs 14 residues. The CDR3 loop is CASSAGAKNTEAFF.

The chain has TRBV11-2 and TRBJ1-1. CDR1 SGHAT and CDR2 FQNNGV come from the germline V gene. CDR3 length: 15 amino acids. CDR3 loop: CASSLARRANTEAFF.

CDR3 region: CSAQARDSEQYF. The V gene is TRBV20-1, the J gene TRBJ2-7; with no DNA, the TCRdb D assignment of TRBD1 cannot be verified. The CDR3 sequence is 12 residues long. Germline V lookup: CDR1 DFQATT, CDR2 SNEGSKA (reference sequence).

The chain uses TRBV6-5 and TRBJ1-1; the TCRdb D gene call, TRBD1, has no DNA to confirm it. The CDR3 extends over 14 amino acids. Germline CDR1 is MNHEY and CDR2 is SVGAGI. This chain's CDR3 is CASSYAGYSTEAFF.

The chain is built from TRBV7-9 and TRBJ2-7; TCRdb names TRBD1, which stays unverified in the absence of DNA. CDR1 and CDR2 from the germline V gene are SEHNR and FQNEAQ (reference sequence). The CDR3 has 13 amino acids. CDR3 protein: CASSRTGTVEQYF.

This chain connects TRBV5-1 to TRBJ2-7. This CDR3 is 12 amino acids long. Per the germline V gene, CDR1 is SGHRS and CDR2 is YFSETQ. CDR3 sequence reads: CASSLNQYEQYF.

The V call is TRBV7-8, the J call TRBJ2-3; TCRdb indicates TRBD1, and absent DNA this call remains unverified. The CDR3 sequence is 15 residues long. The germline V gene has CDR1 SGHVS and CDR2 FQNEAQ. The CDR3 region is CASSAAGPRRDTQYF. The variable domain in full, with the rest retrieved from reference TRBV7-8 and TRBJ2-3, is GAGVSQSPRYKVAKRGQDVALRCDPISGHVSLFWYQQALGQGPEFLTYFQNEAQLDKSGLPSDRFFAERPEGSVSTLKIQRTQQEDSAVYLCASSAAGPRRDTQYFGPGTRLTVL.